What follows are 21 T cell receptor beta chains derived from one specimen sequenced in a study of cytomegalovirus exposure and HLA in healthy donors. Both 60 Vbeta primers and 13 Jbeta primers went into the PCR. Produced via immunoSEQ multiplex PCR; TCRdb's table is partial and in-frame only. This table holds 150,000 to 200,000 clones, approximately 85% found once. The specimen sequenced was PBMCs. All receptors derive from a man in his late teens or twenties in good health and CMV-seropositive.

V usage is TRBV7-8 and J usage is TRBJ2-7; D is unclear. The CDR3 sequence is 13 residues long. The germline V and J ends were trimmed by 2 bases and 3 bases, with 8 bases remaining between them. The V gene's germline CDR1 is SGHVS and CDR2 FQNEAQ. This CDR3 is CASSLNSVYEQYF. DNA for the CDR3: TGTGCCAGCAGCTTAAATTCGGTCTACGAGCAGTACTTC.

The gene calls are TRBV19 and TRBJ1-1; perhaps TRBD1 as D (5 bases). Trimming removed 7 bases from V and 0 bases from J, with 12 bases in between. Germline CDR1 reads LNHDA; CDR2 reads SQIVND (reference sequence). The CDR3 is made up of 14 amino acids. The CDR3 DNA reads as TGTGCCAGTACCAAGCAGGGATTGAACACTGAAGCTTTCTTT. This translates into CASTKQGLNTEAFF.

The V and J genes are TRBV18 and TRBJ2-7; 8 bases map to TRBD1. Germline lookup yields CDR1 KGHSH and CDR2 LQKENI. The junction had 7 bases not matched to a gene; V was cut back by 4 bases and J by 2 bases. CDR3 length equals 15 residues. The CDR3 sequence: CASSLGQGSAYEQYF. The CDR3 nucleotides read TGTGCCAGCTCACTAGGACAGGGTAGTGCCTACGAGCAGTACTTC.

The chain combines TRBV25-1 with TRBJ2-7, with 7 bases matching TRBD1. Germline V gene sequence: CDR1 MGHDK, CDR2 SYGVNS. This CDR3 region has 12 residues. V lost 6 bases and J lost 5; bases outside the gene matches: 4. DNA for the CDR3: TGTGCCAGCAGCGGTGACAGGGACGAGCAGTACTTC. Translation: CASSGDRDEQYF.

This chain connects TRBV18 to TRBJ2-1; TRBD1 matches at 7 bases. J gave up 0 bases and V 3 bases, and 14 bases lay outside the gene matches. Germline V CDR1 and CDR2: KGHSH, LQKENI. CDR3 length: 19 amino acids. In DNA form, the CDR3 reads TGTGCCAGCTCACCTGAATGGGGACAGCTTTTTGACTCCTACAATGAGCAGTTCTTC. Its translation: CASSPEWGQLFDSYNEQFF.

The genes are TRBV6-4 and TRBJ2-5; 10 bases fit TRBD2. CDR1 is MRHNA and CDR2 is SNTAGT in the germline V gene. Trimming removed 4 bases from V and 5 bases from J; junction bases left unmatched: 7. This CDR3 has 15 amino acids. CDR3 in amino acids: CASSALAGAGETQYF. The DNA for the CDR3 is TGTGCCAGCAGTGCCCTAGCGGGGGCAGGGGAGACCCAGTACTTC.

This chain uses TRBV9 with TRBJ2-7; TRBD1 matches 11 bases. The V gene's germline CDR1 is SGDLS and CDR2 YYNGEE. J gave up 0 bases and V 1 base, and 6 bases lay outside the gene matches. There are 17 residues in the CDR3. DNA for the CDR3: TGTGCCAGCAGCGTATCACCGGGACAGGGGGTCTCCTACGAGCAGTACTTC. Protein product: CASSVSPGQGVSYEQYF.

Of note for this clone: At one boundary the junction diverges from the germline segment, which might be a read error. The chain has TRBV2 and TRBJ2-2, with D possibly TRBD1 on 5 matching bases. The germline CDR1 and CDR2 sequences are SNHLY and FYNNEI. The CDR3 consists of 16 residues. Here the CDR3 DNA reads TGTGCCAGCAGCGAAGGATTTGGCAGGGCGGTCGGGGAGCTGTTTTTT. Translation: CASSEGFGRAVGELFF. The full variable domain, with the rest looked up from reference TRBV2 and TRBJ2-2, is EPEVTQTPSHQVTQMGQEVILRCVPISNHLYFYWYRQILGQKVEFLVSFYNNEISEKSEIFDDQFSVERPDGSNFTLKIRSTKLEDSAMYFCASSEGFGRAVGELFFGEGSRLTVL.

The CDR3 sequence is CASSRAGELFF. The DNA for the CDR3 is TGTGCCAGCAGCCGGGCCGGGGAGCTGTTTTTT. The chain is built from TRBV11-2 and TRBJ2-2; the D is unclear. Trimming stripped 5 bases from V and 6 bases from J, with 4 bases between. The V gene's germline CDR1 is SGHAT and CDR2 FQNNGV. The CDR3 length is 11 residues. The full variable domain, its missing parts supplied by reference TRBV11-2 and TRBJ2-2, is EAGVAQSPRYKIIEKRQSVAFWCNPISGHATLYWYQQILGQGPKLLIQFQNNGVVDDSQLPKDRFSAERLKGVDSTLKIQPAKLEDSAVYLCASSRAGELFFGEGSRLTVL.

The chain joins TRBV6-6 to TRBJ2-3; 9 nucleotides line up with TRBD2. With V trimmed by 4 bases and J by 4 bases, 6 bases remained unmatched. This CDR3 has 15 residues. CDR1 is MNHNY and CDR2 is SVGAGI in the germline V gene (reference sequence). CDR3 bases: TGTGCCAGCAGTTTAGCGGGGGAACTCCCAGATACGCAGTATTTT. This gives the protein CASSLAGELPDTQYF.

This chain links TRBV7-9 with TRBJ1-5; 8 bases map to TRBD1. Germline trimming cut 5 bases from V and 0 bases from J; bases unmatched to any gene: 9. From germline, CDR1 is SEHNR and CDR2 FQNEAQ (reference sequence). The CDR3 is 17 residues long. CDR3 sequence reads: CASSDDRGRYSNQPQHF. DNA for the CDR3: TGTGCCAGCAGCGACGACAGGGGAAGATATAGCAATCAGCCCCAGCATTTT.

The rearrangement uses TRBV7-9 and TRBJ1-4; TRBD1 might be the D (5 bases). CDR3 length: 13 amino acids. V lost 1 base and J 6 bases, leaving 6 bases between the germline ends. Germline-derived CDR1 and CDR2 are SEHNR and FQNEAQ (reference sequence). As DNA, the CDR3 is TGTGCCAGCAGCTTAGGACAGTATGAAAAACTGTTTTTT. It specifies CASSLGQYEKLFF.

This clone has just a few counts. The chain has TRBV4-3 and TRBJ2-7, with D possibly TRBD2 on 5 matching bases. CDR3 size: 14 residues. Trimming cost V 4 bases and J 9 bases, with 19 bases left between them. Germline V gives CDR1 LGHNA, CDR2 YSLEER. The CDR3 region is CASSLRGPSWGQYF. CDR3 in DNA: TGCGCCAGCAGCCTTCGAGGGCCATCCTGGGGGCAGTACTTC.

The chain joins TRBV2 to TRBJ1-1; 10 bases align to TRBD1. CDR3 length: 14 residues. The germline V gene has CDR1 SNHLY and CDR2 FYNNEI. Trimming took 6 bases from V and 4 from J; bases not matched to a gene: 5. Here the CDR3 reads CASSDDRGPTEAFF. The CDR3 DNA sequence: TGTGCCAGCAGCGACGACAGGGGGCCCACTGAAGCTTTCTTT.

V is TRBV5-6 and J is TRBJ2-5; 8 bases agree with TRBD2. Per the germline V gene, CDR1 is SGHDT and CDR2 is YYEEEE. The CDR3 extends over 17 amino acids. V lost 2 bases, J lost 4 bases, and 13 bases stayed unmatched. The CDR3 here is CASSLSAGGLGGETQYF. In nucleotides, the CDR3 is TGTGCCAGCAGCTTAAGTGCGGGGGGCCTGGGTGGAGAGACCCAGTACTTC.

The rearrangement uses TRBV23-1 and TRBJ2-7; a weak D match, TRBD1 (6 bases). TRBV23-1 is an ORF, with its function uncertain. There are 16 residues in the CDR3. V lost 3 bases and J lost 6, with 21 bases in between. For the CDR3, the DNA is TGCGCCAGCAGTCAGACGAGGGGCAGGGGACGGGGCGAGCAGTACTTC. Its translation: CASSQTRGRGRGEQYF.

The rearrangement joins TRBV11-2 to TRBJ1-1; D perhaps matches TRBD1 (5 bases). V lost 5 bases, J lost 12 bases, and 13 bases lay in between. Germline V gives CDR1 SGHAT, CDR2 FQNNGV. The length of the CDR3 is 11 residues. CDR3 loop: CASSAGTPPFF. The CDR3 DNA is TGTGCCAGCAGCGCCGGGACTCCGCCTTTCTTT.

J is TRBJ2-5 and V is TRBV7-8; 7 bases fit TRBD2. Germline V gene lookup returns CDR1 SGHVS and CDR2 FQNEAQ. V gave up 1 base and J gave up 2 bases; unmatched junction bases: 4. The CDR3 spans 15 residues. CDR3 DNA: TGTGCCAGCAGCTTAGAACGGGGGGATCAAGAGACCCAGTACTTC. Its protein is CASSLERGDQETQYF.

The table lists this clone with a count of one. V and J are TRBV2 and TRBJ1-2; 7 bases map to TRBD1. Germline CDR1 reads SNHLY; CDR2 reads FYNNEI. The CDR3 runs to 13 residues. V trimming: 5 bases; J trimming: 8 bases; junction bases outside the gene matches: 8. The CDR3 nucleotides are TGTGCCAGCAGTCTGGCAGGGGGACGCGGCTACACCTTC. It encodes CASSLAGGRGYTF.

This chain uses TRBV6-1 with TRBJ1-1; TRBD1 matches at 8 bases. J gave up 5 bases and V 7 bases, and 9 bases lay outside the gene matches. The CDR3 has 14 amino acids. Germline CDR1 and CDR2: MNHNS and SASEGT. CDR3 loop: CASTEDRAKTEAFF. For the CDR3, the DNA is TGTGCCAGCACCGAGGACAGGGCGAAGACTGAAGCTTTCTTT.

The CDR3 sequence: CASSLIGRGPSYEQYF. The DNA for the CDR3 is TGTGCCAGCAGCTTGATAGGCAGGGGGCCCTCCTACGAGCAGTACTTC. The chain has TRBV5-4 and TRBJ2-7; 8 bases map to TRBD1. CDR1 and CDR2 from the germline V gene are SGHNT and YYREEE (reference sequence). V lost 1 base and J lost 0; bases outside the gene matches: 6. This CDR3 region has 16 residues. Full variable domain (rest looked up from reference TRBV5-4 and TRBJ2-7): ETGVTQSPTHLIKTRGQQVTLRCSSQSGHNTVSWYQQALGQGPQFIFQYYREEENGRGNFPPRFSGLQFPNYSSELNVNALELDDSALYLCASSLIGRGPSYEQYFGPGTRLTVT.